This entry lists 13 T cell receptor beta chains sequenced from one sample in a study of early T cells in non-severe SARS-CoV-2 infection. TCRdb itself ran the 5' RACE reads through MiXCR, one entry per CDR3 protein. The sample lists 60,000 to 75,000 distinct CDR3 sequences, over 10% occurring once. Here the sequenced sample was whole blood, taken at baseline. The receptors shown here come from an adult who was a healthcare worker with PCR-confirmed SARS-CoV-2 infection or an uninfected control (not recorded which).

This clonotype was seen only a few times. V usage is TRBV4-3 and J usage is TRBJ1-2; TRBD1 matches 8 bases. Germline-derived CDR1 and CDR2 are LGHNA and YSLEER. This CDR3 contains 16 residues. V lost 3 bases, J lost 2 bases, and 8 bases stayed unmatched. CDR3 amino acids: CASSHQGQGVNYGYTF. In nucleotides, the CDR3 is TGCGCCAGCAGCCACCAAGGACAGGGTGTAAACTATGGCTACACCTTC.

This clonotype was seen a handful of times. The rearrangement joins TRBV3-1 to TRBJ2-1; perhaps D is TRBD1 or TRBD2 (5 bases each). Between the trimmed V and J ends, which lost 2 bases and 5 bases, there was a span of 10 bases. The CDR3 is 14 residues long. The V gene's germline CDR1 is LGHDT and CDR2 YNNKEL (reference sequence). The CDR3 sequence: CASSQIGGNNEQFF. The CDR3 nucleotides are TGTGCCAGCAGCCAAATTGGGGGAAACAATGAGCAGTTCTTC.

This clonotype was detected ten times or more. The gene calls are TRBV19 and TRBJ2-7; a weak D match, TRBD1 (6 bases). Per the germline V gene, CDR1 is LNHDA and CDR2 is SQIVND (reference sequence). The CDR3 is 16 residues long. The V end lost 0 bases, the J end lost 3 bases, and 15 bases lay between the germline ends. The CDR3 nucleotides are TGTGCCAGTAGTATAGATCTGACAGGTTATAGCTACGAGCAGTACTTC. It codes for CASSIDLTGYSYEQYF.

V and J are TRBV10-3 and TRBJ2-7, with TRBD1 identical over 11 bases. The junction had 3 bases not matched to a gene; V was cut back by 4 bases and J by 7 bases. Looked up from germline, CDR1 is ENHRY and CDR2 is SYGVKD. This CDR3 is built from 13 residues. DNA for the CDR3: TGTGCCATCAGTGCGGACAGGGGGCGGGAGCAGTACTTC. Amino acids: CAISADRGREQYF.

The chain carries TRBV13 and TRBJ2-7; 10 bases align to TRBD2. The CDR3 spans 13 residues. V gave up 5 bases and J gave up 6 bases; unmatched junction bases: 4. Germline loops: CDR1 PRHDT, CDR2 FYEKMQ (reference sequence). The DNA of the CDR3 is TGTGCCAGCAGCCCGGGACTAGCGTCCGAGCAGTACTTC. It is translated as CASSPGLASEQYF.

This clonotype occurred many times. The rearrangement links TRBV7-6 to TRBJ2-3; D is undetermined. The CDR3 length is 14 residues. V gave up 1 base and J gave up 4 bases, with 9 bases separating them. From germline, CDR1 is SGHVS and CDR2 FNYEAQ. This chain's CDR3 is CASSLGGSPDTQYF. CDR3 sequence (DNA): TGTGCCAGCAGCTTAGGAGGTTCCCCAGATACGCAGTATTTT.

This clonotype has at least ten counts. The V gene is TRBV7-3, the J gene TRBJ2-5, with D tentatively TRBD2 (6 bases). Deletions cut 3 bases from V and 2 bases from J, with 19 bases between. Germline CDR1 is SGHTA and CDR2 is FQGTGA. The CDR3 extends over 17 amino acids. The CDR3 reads CASSFTYNPGLQETQYF. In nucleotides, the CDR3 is TGTGCCAGCAGCTTCACCTACAACCCGGGACTGCAAGAGACCCAGTACTTC.

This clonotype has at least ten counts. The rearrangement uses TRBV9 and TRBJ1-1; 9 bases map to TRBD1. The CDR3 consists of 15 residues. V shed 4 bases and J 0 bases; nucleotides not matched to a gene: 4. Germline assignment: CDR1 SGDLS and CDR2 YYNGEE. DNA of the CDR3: TGTGCCAGCAGCAAGGACAGGGGACTGAACACTGAAGCTTTCTTT. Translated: CASSKDRGLNTEAFF.

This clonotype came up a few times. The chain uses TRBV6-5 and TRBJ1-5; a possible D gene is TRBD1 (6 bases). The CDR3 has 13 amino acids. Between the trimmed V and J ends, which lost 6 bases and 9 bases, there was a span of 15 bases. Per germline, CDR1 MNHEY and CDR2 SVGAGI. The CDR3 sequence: CASRGGTGAPQHF. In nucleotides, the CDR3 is TGTGCCAGCAGAGGGGGGACGGGTGCGCCCCAGCATTTT.

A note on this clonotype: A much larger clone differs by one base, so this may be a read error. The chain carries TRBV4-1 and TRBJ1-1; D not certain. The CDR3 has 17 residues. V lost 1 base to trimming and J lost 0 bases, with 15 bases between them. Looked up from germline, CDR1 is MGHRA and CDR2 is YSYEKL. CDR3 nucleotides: TGCGCCAGCAGCCAAGTCTATCGGAAAAGTGTGAACACTGAAGCTTTCTTT. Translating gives CASSQVYRKSVNTEAFF.

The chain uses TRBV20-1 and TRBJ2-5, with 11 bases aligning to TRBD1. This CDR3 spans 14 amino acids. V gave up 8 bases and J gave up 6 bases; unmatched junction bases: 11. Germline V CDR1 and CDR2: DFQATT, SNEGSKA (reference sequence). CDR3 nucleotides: TGCAGTTCCCTATGGACAGGGGGCGCAAAGACCCAGTACTTC. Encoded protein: CSSLWTGGAKTQYF.

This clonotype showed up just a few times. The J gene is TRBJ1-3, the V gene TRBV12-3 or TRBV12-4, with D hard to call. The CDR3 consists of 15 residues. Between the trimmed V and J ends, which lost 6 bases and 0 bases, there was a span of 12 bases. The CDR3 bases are TGTGCCAGCAGCCCAGCCTCAATCTCTGGAAACACCATATATTTT. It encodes CASSPASISGNTIYF.

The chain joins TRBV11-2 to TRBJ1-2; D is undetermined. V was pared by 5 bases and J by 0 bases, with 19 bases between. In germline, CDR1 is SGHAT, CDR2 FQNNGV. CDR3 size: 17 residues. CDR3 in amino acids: CASSPRTLRPTNYGYTF. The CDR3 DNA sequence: TGTGCCAGCAGCCCGCGGACCCTCAGGCCTACTAACTATGGCTACACCTTC. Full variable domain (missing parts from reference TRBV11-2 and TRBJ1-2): EAGVAQSPRYKIIEKRQSVAFWCNPISGHATLYWYQQILGQGPKLLIQFQNNGVVDDSQLPKDRFSAERLKGVDSTLKIQPAKLEDSAVYLCASSPRTLRPTNYGYTFGSGTRLTVV.